The 31 T cell receptor beta chains below all came from one sample that was sequenced in a study of CD8+ T cells in alopecia areata. RNA extraction and reverse transcription yielded cDNA as sequencing template. TCRdb's table, derived via immunoSEQ multiplex PCR, lists solely in-frame clones and lacks some. The repertoire holds about 110,000 clones, 55% to 75% seen once, with about 20% in the top ten. Sequenced sample: CD8+ T cells sorted from blood. These receptors originate from a human donor in good health.

This chain uses TRBV30 with TRBJ2-1; 8 nucleotides align to TRBD2. Germline-derived CDR1 and CDR2 are GTSNPN and SVGIG (reference sequence). The ends lost 5 bases at V and 7 bases at J; junction bases unmatched: 7. The CDR3 runs to 13 residues. CDR3 in DNA: TGTGCCTGGGGACTAGCTGGCGGGAATGAGCAGTTCTTC. The encoded protein is CAWGLAGGNEQFF.

V gene TRBV29-1 combines with J gene TRBJ2-5; 14 bases map to TRBD2. CDR1 and CDR2 from the germline V gene are SQVTM and ANQGSEA. V dropped 0 bases and J dropped 5; count of bases not matched to a gene: 5. The CDR3 runs to 16 residues. Written as DNA, the CDR3 is TGCAGCGTTGAAGAGGGACTAGCGGGGGCCCAGGAGACCCAGTACTTC. Amino acid sequence: CSVEEGLAGAQETQYF.

This chain uses TRBV27 with TRBJ2-7, with 8 bases identical to TRBD2. The CDR3 totals 12 residues. V dropped 5 bases and J dropped 4; count of bases not matched to a gene: 1. Germline CDR1 and CDR2: MNHEY and SMNVEV (reference sequence). The CDR3 DNA reads as TGTGCCAGCAGTCCGGGGGGGTACGAGCAGTACTTC. This codes for CASSPGGYEQYF.

The rearrangement joins TRBV28 to TRBJ2-5; 9 bases map to TRBD2. The CDR3 is 13 amino acids. The J segment lost 5 bases and the V segment lost 7 bases, leaving 5 bases of the junction unmatched. The germline V gene encodes CDR1 MDHEN and CDR2 SYDVKM. The CDR3 DNA is TGTGCCAGCAATCCTAGCGGGGCGGAGACCCAGTACTTC. Translated: CASNPSGAETQYF.

This clone was recorded once. The rearrangement uses TRBV13 and TRBJ2-1; no clear D gene. Germline V gene data show CDR1 as PRHDT and CDR2 as FYEKMQ (reference sequence). The CDR3 is 13 residues long. The V gene lost 0 bases and the J gene lost 6 bases, with 6 bases spanning the gap. In DNA, the CDR3 is TGTGCCAGCAGCTTAGGGTGGGGCAATGAGCAGTTCTTC. Translated: CASSLGWGNEQFF.

This chain links TRBV7-9 with TRBJ2-2; D is possibly TRBD2 (5 bases). The ends were cut back, 8 bases at V and 3 bases at J, with 7 bases in the middle. Germline V gene sequence: CDR1 SEHNR, CDR2 FQNEAQ (reference sequence). CDR3 length: 12 residues. The chain's CDR3 is CASPGDTGELFF. CDR3 bases: TGTGCCAGCCCCGGGGACACCGGGGAGCTGTTTTTT.

Comments on this clone: A much larger clone differs from this one at a single base, so this may be a read error. This sample also contains other DNA sequences that code for the same CDR3. The chain recombines TRBV2 with TRBJ2-3; D not resolved. V was pared by 3 bases and J by 0 bases, with 4 bases between. The CDR3 is 13 amino acids. The germline V gene has CDR1 SNHLY and CDR2 FYNNEI. The CDR3: CASSDRSTDTQYF. CDR3 coding DNA: TGTGCCAGCAGTGACAGGAGCACAGATACGCAGTATTTT.

The rearrangement links TRBV19 to TRBJ1-1; 7 positions match TRBD1. V trimming: 5 bases; J trimming: 3 bases; junction bases outside the gene matches: 9. CDR3 length: 15 amino acids. Germline CDR1 reads LNHDA; CDR2 reads SQIVND (reference sequence). The chain's CDR3 is CASSAPTGFDTEAFF. The CDR3 nucleotides read TGTGCCAGTAGTGCCCCGACAGGGTTTGACACTGAAGCTTTCTTT.

A remark on this clone: The sample has other DNA sequences that encode this CDR3 too. This chain connects TRBV5-6 to TRBJ2-7; 9 nucleotides agree with TRBD1. Germline CDR1 and CDR2: SGHDT and YYEEEE. The V segment lost 5 bases and the J segment 1 base; nucleotides outside the gene matches: 4. The CDR3 length is 14 residues. CDR3 residues: CASSSGTGSYEQYF. DNA of the CDR3: TGTGCCAGCAGTTCCGGGACAGGGTCCTACGAGCAGTACTTC.

This sequence joins TRBV5-6 and TRBJ1-2, with D unresolved. There are 15 residues in the CDR3. Germline V gives CDR1 SGHDT, CDR2 YYEEEE. With 0 bases removed from V and 3 bases from J, the gap between germline ends came to 12 bases. Written as DNA, the CDR3 is TGTGCCAGCAGCTTGGCCTTTGAGGTTCACTATGGCTACACCTTC. Translated: CASSLAFEVHYGYTF.

In the case of this clone: Other DNA variants within this sample encode the same CDR3. The gene calls are TRBV29-1 and TRBJ1-1, with D hard to call. The CDR3 has 10 residues. The V gene's germline CDR1 is SQVTM and CDR2 ANQGSEA. The V end lost 4 bases, the J end lost 3 bases, and 3 bases lay between the germline ends. CDR3 amino acids: CSVAHTEAFF. CDR3 nucleotides: TGCAGCGTTGCCCACACTGAAGCTTTCTTT.

V usage is TRBV2 and J usage is TRBJ2-7; D unresolved. CDR3 length: 13 residues. Trimming took 5 bases from V and 4 from J, leaving 12 bases between them. Germline lookup yields CDR1 SNHLY and CDR2 FYNNEI. As DNA, the CDR3 is TGTGCCAGCAGTTCGCCGGACCGTTACGAGCAGTACTTC. Translated, it gives CASSSPDRYEQYF.

The chain carries TRBV5-6 and TRBJ2-5; D gene ambiguous. CDR3 length: 16 amino acids. Germline CDR1 and CDR2: SGHDT and YYEEEE. V was trimmed by 1 base and J by 2 bases, leaving 15 bases between them. The CDR3 DNA sequence: TGTGCCAGCAGCTTGACGGCAGGCCTCACTCAAGAGACCCAGTACTTC. Translating gives CASSLTAGLTQETQYF.

CDR3 DNA sequence: TGCAGCGTCGGCGGGGGAGACATGTCCTACGAGCAGTACTTC. Encoded protein: CSVGGGDMSYEQYF. The chain has TRBV29-1 and TRBJ2-7, with TRBD2 matching 7 bases. This CDR3 comprises 14 residues. Trimming removed 6 bases from V and 1 base from J; junction bases left unmatched: 9. CDR1 SQVTM and CDR2 ANQGSEA come from the germline V gene.

The chain employs TRBV5-1 and TRBJ2-7, with a tentative D call TRBD1 (6 bases). Trimming removed 4 bases at V and 2 bases at J, with 10 bases between. CDR1 is SGHRS, CDR2 YFSETQ, per germline. This CDR3 has 13 residues. The CDR3 region has the DNA TGCGCCAGCAGCACGGGACACACCTACGAGCAGTACTTC. Its protein product is CASSTGHTYEQYF.

The rearrangement links TRBV29-1 to TRBJ1-1; D is undetermined. Germline assignment: CDR1 SQVTM and CDR2 ANQGSEA. CDR3 length: 11 residues. V was cut by 2 bases and J by 6 bases, with 7 bases left in between. For the CDR3, the DNA is TGCAGCGTTGAACGCGTGTCTGAAGCTTTCTTT. Translating it yields CSVERVSEAFF.

The chain couples TRBV19 to TRBJ1-2; D is uncertain. Germline CDR1 LNHDA, CDR2 SQIVND (reference sequence). Trimming took off 1 base at V and 4 bases at J, with 10 bases between the two ends. This CDR3 contains 14 residues. DNA for the CDR3: TGTGCCAGTAGTATAGTCTGGACTGCCTATGGCTACACCTTC. Protein sequence: CASSIVWTAYGYTF.

This chain uses TRBV7-9 with TRBJ1-1, with D possibly matching TRBD1 (5 bases). Germline V gives CDR1 SEHNR, CDR2 FQNEAQ (reference sequence). The CDR3 covers 14 residues. Trimming took 4 bases from V and 4 from J, leaving 13 bases between them. CDR3 loop: CASSWDPQGTEAFF. CDR3 in DNA: TGTGCCAGCAGCTGGGACCCCCAGGGCACTGAAGCTTTCTTT.

The V and J genes are TRBV29-1 and TRBJ1-1, with D tentatively TRBD1 (6 bases). There are 15 residues in the CDR3. Per germline, CDR1 SQVTM and CDR2 ANQGSEA. V was cut by 5 bases and J by 2 bases, with 18 bases left in between. In DNA form, the CDR3 reads TGCAGCGTTAGGCTACAGGGCACCCTTAACACTGAAGCTTTCTTT. Translating gives CSVRLQGTLNTEAFF.

Note on this clone: Other nucleotide sequences from this sample produce the same CDR3. The DNA for the CDR3 is TGTGCCAGTAGTATGGCAGGGGGAAGCTACGAGCAGTACTTC. Amino acid sequence: CASSMAGGSYEQYF. V and J are TRBV19 and TRBJ2-7, with TRBD1 identical over 7 bases. Trimming removed 3 bases from V and 3 bases from J; junction bases left unmatched: 5. CDR3 length: 14 residues. Per the germline V gene, CDR1 is LNHDA and CDR2 is SQIVND (reference sequence).

This chain links TRBV10-3 with TRBJ1-5; D is perhaps TRBD1 (5 bases). The CDR3 contains 14 residues. The germline CDR1 and CDR2 sequences are ENHRY and SYGVKD. V lost 2 bases and J 3 bases, leaving 8 bases between the germline ends. The CDR3: CAISEDSDNQPQHF. The CDR3 DNA sequence: TGTGCCATCAGTGAGGACAGCGACAATCAGCCCCAGCATTTT.

This clone was counted between two and nine times. The chain is built from TRBV7-9 and TRBJ1-1, with TRBD1 as a possible D gene (5 bases). The germline V and J ends were trimmed by 5 bases and 2 bases, with 9 bases remaining between them. Germline V gene sequence: CDR1 SEHNR, CDR2 FQNEAQ (reference sequence). The CDR3 contains 13 residues. The CDR3 nucleotides are TGTGCCAGCAGCCGTGACAGAAACACTGAAGCTTTCTTT. Its protein is CASSRDRNTEAFF.

This clone was recorded a few times. The CDR3 region has the DNA TGCGCCAGCAGTCCTGGAAGGGGGGAAAGGATGGATGAGCAGTTCTTC. This translates into CASSPGRGERMDEQFF. This chain uses TRBV23-1 with TRBJ2-1, with D perhaps matching TRBD1 or TRBD2 (6 bases each). TRBV23-1 is noted as an ORF with a role that remains uncertain. Trimming cost V 4 bases and J 8 bases, with 21 bases left between them. The CDR3 contains 16 residues.

The rearrangement joins TRBV29-1 to TRBJ2-7; 8 bases map to TRBD1. The germline V gene encodes CDR1 SQVTM and CDR2 ANQGSEA. V lost 5 bases to trimming and J lost 5 bases; unmatched junction nucleotides: 5. This CDR3 has 12 residues. CDR3 nucleotide sequence: TGCAGCGTTTACAGGGGGGCAAACGAGCAGTACTTC. It codes for CSVYRGANEQYF.

This clone was counted at least ten times. The chain couples TRBV15 to TRBJ2-5; D ambiguous. V was cut by 0 bases and J by 1 base, with 9 bases left in between. The germline V gene has CDR1 LNHNV and CDR2 YYDKDF (reference sequence). The CDR3 consists of 15 residues. CDR3 nucleotide sequence: TGTGCCACCAGCAGAGATTTCCGAAGCCAAGAGACCCAGTACTTC. It codes for CATSRDFRSQETQYF.

The sample holds a few counts of this clone. V is TRBV10-3 and J is TRBJ2-6; a weak D match, TRBD1 (5 bases). Trimming took off 3 bases at V and 0 bases at J, with 18 bases between the two ends. Germline V gene data show CDR1 as ENHRY and CDR2 as SYGVKD. CDR3 length: 19 residues. The CDR3 loop is CAISDRETPSHSGANVLTF. The CDR3 DNA reads TGTGCCATCAGTGACAGGGAAACCCCATCCCACTCTGGGGCCAACGTCCTGACTTTC.

The chain couples TRBV27 to TRBJ2-7, with D maybe TRBD1 (5 bases). Per germline, CDR1 MNHEY and CDR2 SMNVEV (reference sequence). The V and J ends lost 3 bases and 3 bases respectively, with 12 bases between them. This CDR3 has 14 amino acids. CDR3 DNA: TGTGCCAGCAGTTTGTCAGGGATGGTCTACGAGCAGTACTTC. Translated: CASSLSGMVYEQYF.

J is TRBJ1-6 and V is TRBV30; D not resolved. Germline lookup yields CDR1 GTSNPN and CDR2 SVGIG (reference sequence). Trimming removed 1 base at V and 1 base at J, with 8 bases between. This CDR3 region has 15 residues. CDR3 DNA sequence: TGTGCCTGGAGTGGGGCCGATTCCTATAATTCACCCCTCCACTTT. Translation: CAWSGADSYNSPLHF. The full variable domain, its missing parts supplied by reference TRBV30 and TRBJ1-6, is SQTIHQWPATLVQPVGSPLSLECTVEGTSNPNLYWYRQAAGRGLQLLFYSVGIGQISSEVPQNLSASRPQDRQFILSSKKLLLSDSGFYLCAWSGADSYNSPLHFGNGTRLTVT.

The gene calls are TRBV6-1 and TRBJ2-1, with D possibly matching TRBD2 (5 bases). Between the trimmed V and J ends, which lost 3 bases and 2 bases, there was a span of 8 bases. This CDR3 is built from 14 residues. The germline V gene encodes CDR1 MNHNS and CDR2 SASEGT. The CDR3 spells CASSDEGTYNEQFF. As DNA, the CDR3 is TGTGCCAGCAGTGACGAGGGAACCTACAATGAGCAGTTCTTC.

The chain links TRBV15 to TRBJ2-1; D gene uncertain. CDR3 size: 18 residues. Per the germline V gene, CDR1 is LNHNV and CDR2 is YYDKDF (reference sequence). Trimming left V 0 bases short and J 3 bases short, with 18 bases between. The CDR3 sequence is CATSRDHLWQRIYNEQFF. The CDR3 nucleotides are TGTGCCACCAGCAGAGATCATTTGTGGCAAAGAATCTACAATGAGCAGTTCTTC. Looking up the rest from reference TRBV15 and TRBJ2-1 gives the full variable domain: DAMVIQNPRYQVTQFGKPVTLSCSQTLNHNVMYWYQQKSSQAPKLLFHYYDKDFNNEADTPDNFQSRRPNTSFCFLDIRSPGLGDTAMYLCATSRDHLWQRIYNEQFFGPGTRLTVL.

This clone was found a few times. This chain links TRBV27 with TRBJ2-6, with D possibly matching TRBD1 (5 bases). The CDR3 spans 15 residues. Germline CDR1 MNHEY, CDR2 SMNVEV (reference sequence). The V end was cut by 5 bases, the J end by 1 base, with 9 bases between. As DNA, the CDR3 is TGTGCCAGCAGTCCGACAGATTCTGGGGCCAACGTCCTGACTTTC. It is translated as CASSPTDSGANVLTF.